Included here is one T cell receptor (beta chain) sequence, with context. These data come from a study of control samples from healthy donors and cancer patients. Libraries were prepared by immunoSEQ multiplex PCR; TCRdb keeps only in-frame clonotypes and omits some of them. The sample comprises about 150,000 clones, around nine tenths of which are singletons, and around 4.6% rests with the top ten. Germline CDR1 is MNHEY and CDR2 is SMNVEV (reference sequence). This CDR3 has 15 amino acids. V was clipped by 0 bases and J by 7 bases; unmatched bases: 4. The sample consisted of blood. The chain employs TRBV27 and TRBJ2-1; 9 nucleotides align to TRBD1. The receptor's source is a young man in good health. DNA for the CDR3: TGTGCCAGCAGTTTATCAGGTGGGACAGGGAATGAGCAGTTCTTC. Its protein is CASSLSGGTGNEQFF.